The 21 T cell receptor beta chains presented below share a single source sample, sequenced in a study of T cells after yellow fever vaccination. TCRdb reprocessed the 5' RACE reads with MiXCR, giving one entry per CDR3 protein. The sample has under 550,000 distinct CDR3 sequences, 21% seen once. The sequences come from PBMCs, collected about 21 days after the first yellow fever vaccination. The receptors were sampled from a man younger than 35 who received the YFV17D yellow fever vaccine.

This clonotype appeared a few times. The CDR3 nucleotides are TGCAGTGCTAGTCCGCCAGGTTGGGGAGAGACCCAGTACTTC. Amino acid sequence: CSASPPGWGETQYF. The chain carries TRBV20-1 and TRBJ2-5; unclear D gene. The V gene's germline CDR1 is DFQATT and CDR2 SNEGSKA (reference sequence). This CDR3 region has 14 residues. Deletions cut 3 bases from V and 4 bases from J, with 15 bases between.

This chain links TRBV7-4 with TRBJ1-1; 11 positions agree with TRBD1. V shed 4 bases and J 0 bases; nucleotides not matched to a gene: 7. Germline CDR1 SGHVT, CDR2 SQSDAQ. The CDR3 has 17 amino acids. The CDR3 bases are TGTGCCAGCAGCTCCCGGACAGGGGGCTGGATGAACACTGAAGCTTTCTTT. This gives the protein CASSSRTGGWMNTEAFF.

V and J are TRBV20-1 and TRBJ1-4; maybe TRBD1 (5 bases). This CDR3 has 20 residues. Per the germline V gene, CDR1 is DFQATT and CDR2 is SNEGSKA (reference sequence). Trimming shortened V by 3 bases and J by 5 bases, and 31 bases separated the two germline ends. The CDR3: CSARAWGTRSNVGQNEKLFF. In DNA, the CDR3 is TGCAGTGCTAGGGCGTGGGGCACAAGATCGAATGTGGGTCAGAATGAAAAACTGTTTTTT.

This clonotype has more than one count but fewer than ten. The genes are TRBV7-9 and TRBJ2-7; the match to TRBD1 covers 9 bases. The germline gives CDR1 SEHNR, CDR2 FQNEAQ (reference sequence). The CDR3 totals 14 residues. After removal of 2 bases from V and 3 bases from J, the junction contained 2 bases not matched to a gene. CDR3 sequence (DNA): TGTGCCAGCAGCTTAAGACAGGGGGGCTACGAGCAGTACTTC. Its protein is CASSLRQGGYEQYF.

The chain couples TRBV6-1 to TRBJ1-6; 7 bases line up with TRBD1. J was trimmed by 7 bases and V by 4 bases; bases with no gene match: 7. CDR1 is MNHNS, CDR2 SASEGT, per germline. The CDR3 is made up of 15 amino acids. In DNA form, the CDR3 reads TGTGCCAGCAGTGCCCAGGGGGGTGGGAATTCACCCCTCCACTTT. Encoded protein: CASSAQGGGNSPLHF.

The gene calls are TRBV4-3 and TRBJ1-4, with a weak D call TRBD1 (5 bases). The CDR3 covers 15 residues. Trimming took off 1 base at V and 7 bases at J, with 13 bases between the two ends. Germline V lookup: CDR1 LGHNA, CDR2 YSLEER. CDR3 in amino acids: CASSQGFGGGEKLFF. CDR3 sequence (DNA): TGCGCCAGCAGCCAAGGTTTTGGGGGTGGTGAAAAACTGTTTTTT.

The chain has TRBV20-1 and TRBJ2-5; no clear D. CDR1 DFQATT and CDR2 SNEGSKA come from the germline V gene (reference sequence). Trimming left V 6 bases short and J 0 bases short, with 20 bases between. The length of the CDR3 is 16 residues. The CDR3 DNA sequence: TGCAGTGCAAGGCGGTGGGCAGAGATTAACCAAGAGACCCAGTACTTC. Translating gives CSARRWAEINQETQYF.

The chain has TRBV9 and TRBJ2-7; 14 bases align to TRBD2. The CDR3 spans 15 residues. The junction had 5 bases not matched to a gene; V was cut back by 2 bases and J by 7 bases. The germline CDR1 and CDR2 sequences are SGDLS and YYNGEE. CDR3 protein: CASSVGLAGEREQYF. Here the CDR3 DNA reads TGTGCCAGCAGCGTGGGACTAGCGGGGGAAAGAGAGCAGTACTTC.

The table lists this clonotype with a few counts. The CDR3 DNA follows: TGTGCCAGCAGCTCCCAGACTAGACAAGCAAGCACAGATACGCAGTATTTT. As protein: CASSSQTRQASTDTQYF. The chain employs TRBV7-3 and TRBJ2-3, with D possibly being TRBD2 (6 bases). Trimming stripped 4 bases from V and 0 bases from J, with 17 bases between. Germline-derived CDR1 and CDR2 are SGHTA and FQGTGA. The CDR3 covers 17 residues.

The sample holds a few counts of this clonotype. The chain combines TRBV10-3 with TRBJ2-3; 8 nucleotides agree with TRBD1. The CDR3 is 16 amino acids. Germline V lookup: CDR1 ENHRY, CDR2 SYGVKD. The J segment lost 2 bases and the V segment lost 3 bases, leaving 7 bases of the junction unmatched. The CDR3 spells CAISDPGQGFTDTQYF. Written as DNA, the CDR3 is TGTGCCATCAGTGACCCTGGACAGGGTTTCACAGATACGCAGTATTTT.

The table lists this clonotype with a few counts. The chain carries TRBV5-1 and TRBJ1-2, with D tentatively TRBD1 (5 bases). This CDR3 is built from 13 residues. The V end was cut by 4 bases, the J end by 4 bases, with 11 bases between. The V gene's germline CDR1 is SGHRS and CDR2 YFSETQ. CDR3 sequence: CASSPGNGYGYTF. DNA of the CDR3: TGCGCCAGCAGCCCAGGGAACGGCTATGGCTACACCTTC.

This clonotype was seen just once. This chain's CDR3 is CASSLAEITGELFF. The CDR3 bases are TGTGCCAGCTCCCTGGCCGAGATCACCGGGGAGCTGTTTTTT. The chain combines TRBV18 with TRBJ2-2, with D uncertain. The germline gives CDR1 KGHSH, CDR2 LQKENI. There are 14 residues in the CDR3. V was clipped by 6 bases and J by 4 bases, with 12 bases between them.

J is TRBJ2-7 and V is TRBV7-9; D unresolved. Germline V gives CDR1 SEHNR, CDR2 FQNEAQ (reference sequence). Trimming stripped 5 bases from V and 3 bases from J, with 14 bases between. The CDR3 is 14 amino acids. CDR3 sequence (DNA): TGTGCCAGCAGCACCCATGGCATAGGCTACGAGCAGTACTTC. Protein: CASSTHGIGYEQYF.

The chain employs TRBV5-1 and TRBJ1-2, with 7 positions matching TRBD1. Germline CDR1 reads SGHRS; CDR2 reads YFSETQ. The CDR3 runs 15 residues. J lost 4 bases, V lost 1 base, and 7 bases had no gene match. The CDR3 sequence is CASSLLGGQGYGYTF. CDR3 DNA sequence: TGCGCCAGCAGCTTGCTAGGGGGCCAGGGCTATGGCTACACCTTC.

This clonotype showed up just a few times. The chain uses TRBV2 and TRBJ2-5, with 8 bases aligning to TRBD2. Per the germline V gene, CDR1 is SNHLY and CDR2 is FYNNEI. Losses at the gene ends were 4 bases for V and 4 bases for J; bases not matched to a gene: 8. The CDR3 spans 15 residues. In nucleotides, the CDR3 is TGTGCCAGCAGTGGGCTCACGGGGGGGCCAGAGACCCAGTACTTC. Translating it yields CASSGLTGGPETQYF.

This clonotype was detected a few times. This chain links TRBV7-2 with TRBJ2-5; the match to TRBD2 covers 10 bases. The V segment lost 6 bases and the J segment 3 bases; nucleotides outside the gene matches: 7. Germline CDR1 SGHTA, CDR2 FQGNSA. The CDR3 is 15 residues long. The CDR3 DNA sequence: TGTGCCAGCAGTTTTAGCGGGACTAGCGAAGAGACCCAGTACTTC. Protein sequence: CASSFSGTSEETQYF.

The chain couples TRBV23-1 to TRBJ2-2; D perhaps matches TRBD1 (6 bases). TRBV23-1 is an open reading frame, and its role is uncertain. The CDR3 has 16 residues. Deletions cut 0 bases from V and 5 bases from J, with 13 bases between. CDR3 DNA: TGCGCCAGCAGTCAATCATGGGACACCGGTACCGGGGAGCTGTTTTTT. Translating it yields CASSQSWDTGTGELFF.

V gene TRBV25-1 combines with J gene TRBJ1-2; 9 bases fit TRBD1. V shed 3 bases and J 4 bases; nucleotides not matched to a gene: 6. Looked up from germline, CDR1 is MGHDK and CDR2 is SYGVNS. The CDR3 consists of 15 residues. CDR3 DNA: TGTGCCAGCAGTGAGGGGACAGGGACCCGCTATGGCTACACCTTC. Protein product: CASSEGTGTRYGYTF.

This clonotype was detected only a few times. V usage is TRBV4-1 and J usage is TRBJ2-3, with 10 bases fitting TRBD2. The V and J ends lost 4 bases and 2 bases, in that order; junction bases with no gene match: 6. This CDR3 has 16 residues. CDR1 is MGHRA, CDR2 YSYEKL, per germline. CDR3 DNA sequence: TGCGCCAGCAGCCGACGAGCGGGGGGGACCACAGATACGCAGTATTTT. Translation gives CASSRRAGGTTDTQYF.

In its sample, this clonotype was seen many times. J is TRBJ2-3 and V is TRBV11-2; 9 positions agree with TRBD2. In germline, CDR1 is SGHAT, CDR2 FQNNGV. Unmatched junction bases numbered 8, after V lost 5 bases and J lost 2 bases. The CDR3 has 16 residues. CDR3 coding DNA: TGTGCCAGCAGCGTAAGCGGGGGGACATCCACAGATACGCAGTATTTT. This sequence encodes CASSVSGGTSTDTQYF.

This clonotype was detected a few times. The chain employs TRBV4-3 and TRBJ2-7; D gene ambiguous. This CDR3 has 14 amino acids. CDR1 and CDR2 (germline): LGHNA, YSLEER. The germline V and J ends were trimmed by 0 bases and 4 bases, with 10 bases remaining between them. The CDR3 here is CASSQELRRYEQYF. For the CDR3, the DNA is TGCGCCAGCAGCCAAGAGTTAAGGAGATACGAGCAGTACTTC.